The present entry profiles one TCR beta chain with its context. The antigen is unknown. The time point is: blood 2 weeks post-SBRT. Regarding treatment: 15 Gy SBRT to primary tumor, nephrectomy 4 weeks later. The source of the sample is a study of radiation and T cells in renal cell carcinoma. Study-level points and caveats: Top tumor clonotypes rose in blood 2 weeks post-radiation, then contracted.

The CDR3 extends over 17 amino acids. Germline CDR1 and CDR2: SGHRS and YFSETQ. With 3 bases clipped from V and 4 bases from J, the junction kept 12 bases outside the gene matches. Sequenced by immunoSEQ multiplex PCR; TCRdb stores in-frame clones only, minus some. The table has 100,000 to 150,000 clones, around 82% seen once. The chain carries TRBV5-1 and TRBJ2-3; 9 bases line up with TRBD1. This sample comprised blood, obtained from a patient whose treatment included radiotherapy and nephrectomy. This receptor was obtained from a man in his forties or fifties with renal cell carcinoma. The CDR3 DNA sequence: TGCGCCAGCAGCTATCTACCAACTACAGGGGGCCCAGATACGCAGTATTTT. Amino acids: CASSYLPTTGGPDTQYF.